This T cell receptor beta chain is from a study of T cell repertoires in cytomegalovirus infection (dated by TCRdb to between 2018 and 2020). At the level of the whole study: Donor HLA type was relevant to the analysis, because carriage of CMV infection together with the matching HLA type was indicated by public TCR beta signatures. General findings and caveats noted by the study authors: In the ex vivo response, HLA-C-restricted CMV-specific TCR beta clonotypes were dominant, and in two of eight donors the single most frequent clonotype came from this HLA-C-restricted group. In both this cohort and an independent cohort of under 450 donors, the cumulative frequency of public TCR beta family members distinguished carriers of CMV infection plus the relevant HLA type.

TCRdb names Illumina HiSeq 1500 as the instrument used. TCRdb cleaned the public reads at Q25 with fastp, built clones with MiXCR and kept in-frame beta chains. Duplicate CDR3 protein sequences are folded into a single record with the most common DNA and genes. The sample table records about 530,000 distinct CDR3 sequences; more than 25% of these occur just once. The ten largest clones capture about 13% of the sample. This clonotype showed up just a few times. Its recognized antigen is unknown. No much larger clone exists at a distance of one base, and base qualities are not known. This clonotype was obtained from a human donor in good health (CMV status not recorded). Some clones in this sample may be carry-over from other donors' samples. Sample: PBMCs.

Here is the DNA: TGTGCCAGCAGTCTTCGGACAGGGACCACTGAAGCTTTCTTT. The encoded protein is CASSLRTGTTEAFF. The chain is encoded by TRBV2 joined to TRBJ1-1; TRBD1 fits 8 bases in the junction. Trimmed from V: 5 bases; trimmed from J: 4 bases; junction bases lacking a gene match: 6. The germline V gene provides CDR1 SNHLY and CDR2 FYNNEI. The CDR3 covers 14 residues, taking in both the cysteine and the phenylalanine. The retained sequence is limited to the CDR3, 42 bases, with the frame set at the first base.